These 25 T cell receptor beta chains originate from one sample sequenced in a study of vaccination effects on CD4 cells after COVID-19. Antigen-specific CD4+ T cell clonotypes were called by their expansion after viral peptide-pool culture in ViraFEST. Between days 9 and 11 of culture, CD4+ T cells were separated out. Participants each got two BNT162b2 or mRNA-1273 vaccine doses. Measured with immunoSEQ multiplex PCR; TCRdb has only the in-frame clones, and not every one. The repertoire holds some 50,000 clones, with around 74% as singletons. For these TCRs, the target antigens are not known. Sequencing used CD4+ T cells from PBMCs cultured with HCoV-OC43 spike peptides, obtained after COVID-19 vaccination. As for subset: HCoV-OC43 spike overlapping peptide pool stimulation. The source of these receptors is a human donor who received a COVID-19 vaccine.

The chain couples TRBV20-1 to TRBJ2-1, with D possibly being TRBD1 (7 bases). The CDR3 loop spans 12 amino acids. Per the germline V gene, CDR1 is DFQATT and CDR2 is SNEGSKA (reference sequence). V was cut by 3 bases and J by 8 bases, with 11 bases left in between. The DNA of the CDR3 is TGCAGTGCTAGTCAGGGGGACTATGAGCAGTTCTTC. This gives the protein CSASQGDYEQFF.

V is TRBV5-1 and J is TRBJ1-1; D is undetermined. The V and J ends lost 2 bases and 6 bases respectively, with 14 bases between them. The CDR3 runs to 14 residues. In germline, CDR1 is SGHRS, CDR2 YFSETQ. In DNA form, the CDR3 reads TGCGCCAGCAGCTTCATCGGGAGGAGCGCTGAAGCTTTCTTT. Amino acids: CASSFIGRSAEAFF.

This chain joins TRBV19 and TRBJ2-4; D ambiguous. The V end lost 4 bases, the J end lost 3 bases, and 13 bases lay between the germline ends. The CDR3 has 15 residues. CDR1 is LNHDA, CDR2 SQIVND, per germline (reference sequence). In DNA form, the CDR3 reads TGTGCCAGTAGTAAAGGTTTGCAGGACAAAAACATTCAGTACTTC. It yields the protein CASSKGLQDKNIQYF.

This clone was detected a few times. The chain joins TRBV5-1 to TRBJ2-7; tentative D call: TRBD1 (6 bases). CDR1 and CDR2 (germline): SGHRS, YFSETQ. The CDR3 spans 14 residues. V was pared by 4 bases and J by 0 bases, with 11 bases between. DNA of the CDR3: TGCGCCAGCAGCCCCGGGACACACTCCTACGAGCAGTACTTC. Translating gives CASSPGTHSYEQYF.

The gene calls are TRBV27 and TRBJ1-2; D possibly corresponds to TRBD1 (6 bases). Germline-derived CDR1 and CDR2 are MNHEY and SMNVEV (reference sequence). The CDR3 totals 13 residues. The V end was cut by 0 bases, the J end by 4 bases, with 6 bases between. The CDR3 DNA reads TGTGCCAGCAGTTTATCAGGGGGCTATGGCTACACCTTC. Amino acids: CASSLSGGYGYTF.

The chain employs TRBV19 and TRBJ2-1, with 7 nucleotides matching TRBD2. V lost 8 bases, J lost 4 bases, and 8 bases stayed unmatched. Germline CDR1 is LNHDA and CDR2 is SQIVND (reference sequence). The CDR3 has 14 amino acids. The CDR3 reads CASQSGETYNEQFF. The DNA for the CDR3 is TGTGCCAGTCAGAGCGGGGAAACTTACAATGAGCAGTTCTTC.

This clone was counted a single time. The J gene is TRBJ2-5, the V gene TRBV7-2, with 12 bases matching TRBD2. CDR1 is SGHTA and CDR2 is FQGNSA in the germline V gene. J was trimmed by 5 bases and V by 5 bases; bases with no gene match: 6. CDR3 size: 15 residues. This CDR3 reads CASSLQTSGSETQYF. In DNA, the CDR3 is TGTGCCAGCAGCCTCCAGACTAGCGGGAGTGAGACCCAGTACTTC.

J is TRBJ2-3 and V is TRBV19; TRBD1 or TRBD2 may be the D gene (5 bases each). CDR1 and CDR2 from the germline V gene are LNHDA and SQIVND (reference sequence). The CDR3 spans 14 residues. Trimming removed 4 bases from V and 6 bases from J, with 14 bases in between. CDR3 in DNA: TGTGCCAGTAGTAGAGGGACGCCCCCCGATACGCAGTATTTT. Protein product: CASSRGTPPDTQYF.

V usage is TRBV3-1 (or the pseudogene TRBV3-2) and J usage is TRBJ2-1; tentatively, D is TRBD1 or TRBD2 (5 bases each). The germline gives CDR1 LGHDT, CDR2 YNNKEL (reference sequence). The CDR3 is 16 residues long. The V gene lost 5 bases and the J gene lost 0 bases, with 14 bases spanning the gap. The CDR3 sequence: CASSKSGTSSYNEQFF. The CDR3 DNA follows: TGTGCCAGCAGCAAATCCGGGACCAGCTCCTACAATGAGCAGTTCTTC.

This clone was detected a few times. The rearrangement uses TRBV9 and TRBJ1-5; TRBD1 matches 7 bases. The germline CDR1 and CDR2 sequences are SGDLS and YYNGEE. V lost 4 bases, J lost 3 bases, and 7 bases stayed unmatched. The CDR3 spans 15 residues. The CDR3 loop is CASSPTGTDNQPQHF. The CDR3 region has the DNA TGTGCCAGCAGCCCCACCGGGACAGACAATCAGCCCCAGCATTTT.

The rearrangement links TRBV5-8 to TRBJ1-2, with D perhaps TRBD1 (5 bases). Germline lookup yields CDR1 SGHTS and CDR2 YDEGEE. This CDR3 spans 15 amino acids. Trimming pared 2 bases from V and 7 bases from J, leaving 18 bases between. The CDR3 loop is CASSFSGAQRGGYTF. CDR3 nucleotides: TGTGCCAGCAGCTTCTCTGGGGCCCAGAGGGGTGGCTACACCTTC.

The rearrangement joins TRBV5-1 to TRBJ2-1; TRBD1 agrees at 12 bases. Per germline, CDR1 SGHRS and CDR2 YFSETQ. The CDR3 is made up of 16 amino acids. The V segment lost 4 bases and the J segment 8 bases; nucleotides outside the gene matches: 10. The CDR3: CASSRGTGGAGDEQFF. Here the CDR3 DNA reads TGCGCCAGCAGCCGAGGGACAGGGGGCGCAGGCGATGAGCAGTTCTTC. The full variable domain, rest sourced from reference TRBV5-1 and TRBJ2-1, is KAGVTQTPRYLIKTRGQQVTLSCSPISGHRSVSWYQQTPGQGLQFLFEYFSETQRNKGNFPGRFSGRQFSNSRSEMNVSTLELGDSALYLCASSRGTGGAGDEQFFGPGTRLTVL.

This rearrangement joins TRBV7-6 to TRBJ2-7; 12 nucleotides align to TRBD2. Germline loops: CDR1 SGHVS, CDR2 FNYEAQ. This CDR3 contains 16 residues. V dropped 5 bases and J dropped 0; count of bases not matched to a gene: 5. CDR3 amino acids: CASSPRLAGDSYEQYF. CDR3 bases: TGTGCCAGCAGCCCCCGACTAGCGGGAGACTCCTACGAGCAGTACTTC.

V usage is TRBV5-5 and J usage is TRBJ1-5; D perhaps matches TRBD1 (6 bases). Between the trimmed V and J ends, which lost 1 base and 6 bases, there was a span of 8 bases. This CDR3 comprises 13 residues. Looked up from germline, CDR1 is SGHKS and CDR2 is YYEKEE (reference sequence). The CDR3 protein is CASSLTGLQPQHF. DNA of the CDR3: TGTGCCAGCAGCTTGACAGGGCTTCAGCCCCAGCATTTT.

This clone appeared a single time. This sample also contains other DNA sequences that code for the same CDR3. CDR3 sequence reads: CASSLGDRAYEQYF. The DNA for the CDR3 is TGCGCCAGCAGCTTGGGGGACAGGGCGTACGAGCAGTACTTC. The rearrangement links TRBV5-1 to TRBJ2-7; 9 positions match TRBD1. Germline trimming cut 0 bases from V and 4 bases from J; bases unmatched to any gene: 2. CDR1 is SGHRS and CDR2 is YFSETQ in the germline V gene. This CDR3 region has 14 residues.

The chain carries TRBV27 and TRBJ2-5; 7 positions agree with TRBD1. Germline CDR1 reads MNHEY; CDR2 reads SMNVEV (reference sequence). The J segment lost 5 bases and the V segment lost 8 bases, leaving 2 bases of the junction unmatched. The CDR3 runs 11 residues. Here the CDR3 reads CASARGETQYF. CDR3 in DNA: TGTGCCAGCGCCAGGGGGGAGACCCAGTACTTC.

This rearrangement joins TRBV27 to TRBJ2-3; D possibly matches TRBD1 or TRBD2 (5 bases each). The germline gives CDR1 MNHEY, CDR2 SMNVEV (reference sequence). Trimming left V 6 bases short and J 1 base short, with 17 bases between. This CDR3 comprises 16 residues. The CDR3 is CASRDLSGRRTDTQYF. CDR3 sequence (DNA): TGTGCCAGCAGGGACCTCTCGGGACGCCGCACAGATACGCAGTATTTT.

J is TRBJ1-4 and V is TRBV29-1, with a weak D call TRBD1 (5 bases). V was cut by 4 bases and J by 2 bases, with 5 bases left in between. Germline values: CDR1 SQVTM, CDR2 ANQGSEA. The CDR3 sequence is 12 residues long. The CDR3 DNA sequence: TGCAGCGTTGCAGGGACTAATGAAAAACTGTTTTTT. It specifies CSVAGTNEKLFF.

This clone was seen only a few times. V and J are TRBV2 and TRBJ2-2, with D maybe TRBD2 (5 bases). Trimming left V 7 bases short and J 6 bases short, with 15 bases between. This CDR3 comprises 14 residues. CDR1 is SNHLY, CDR2 FYNNEI, per germline. The CDR3 reads CASMVGLSPGELFF. DNA for the CDR3: TGTGCCAGCATGGTAGGACTCTCCCCCGGGGAGCTGTTTTTT. Combining the CDR3 with reference TRBV2 and TRBJ2-2 gives the whole variable domain EPEVTQTPSHQVTQMGQEVILRCVPISNHLYFYWYRQILGQKVEFLVSFYNNEISEKSEIFDDQFSVERPDGSNFTLKIRSTKLEDSAMYFCASMVGLSPGELFFGEGSRLTVL.

This clone appeared a few times. This chain uses TRBV10-3 with TRBJ1-3; D is undetermined. Germline assignment: CDR1 ENHRY and CDR2 SYGVKD. The CDR3 totals 12 residues. Trimming cost V 4 bases and J 3 bases, with 4 bases left between them. CDR3 region: CAISAGGNTIYF. In DNA, the CDR3 is TGTGCCATCAGTGCCGGTGGAAACACCATATATTTT.

The chain combines TRBV5-1 with TRBJ1-4, with D maybe TRBD1 (5 bases). The CDR3 loop spans 13 amino acids. Trimming pared 5 bases from V and 4 bases from J, leaving 9 bases between. Per the germline V gene, CDR1 is SGHRS and CDR2 is YFSETQ. CDR3 DNA: TGCGCCAGCAGTAGGGGCCATAATGAAAAACTGTTTTTT. Translating it yields CASSRGHNEKLFF. Full variable domain (rest looked up from reference TRBV5-1 and TRBJ1-4): KAGVTQTPRYLIKTRGQQVTLSCSPISGHRSVSWYQQTPGQGLQFLFEYFSETQRNKGNFPGRFSGRQFSNSRSEMNVSTLELGDSALYLCASSRGHNEKLFFGSGTQLSVL.

This chain joins TRBV5-4 and TRBJ1-5, with D unclear. Germline V gene lookup returns CDR1 SGHNT and CDR2 YYREEE (reference sequence). V lost 4 bases to trimming and J lost 8 bases, with 10 bases between them. CDR3 length: 12 residues. The CDR3 is CASSREDEPQHF. Here the CDR3 DNA reads TGTGCCAGCAGCAGGGAGGATGAGCCCCAGCATTTT.

The chain couples TRBV3-1 (or the pseudogene TRBV3-2) to TRBJ2-3; TRBD1 is a possible D gene (6 bases). Germline loops: CDR1 LGHDT, CDR2 YNNKEL (reference sequence). The CDR3 is 15 amino acids. V shed 2 bases and J shed 5 bases, with 14 bases lying between them. This CDR3 reads CASSQRDTEGDTQYF. CDR3 in DNA: TGTGCCAGCAGCCAACGGGACACTGAGGGAGATACGCAGTATTTT.

The rearrangement uses TRBV7-6 and TRBJ2-1; tentatively, D is TRBD2 (5 bases). V dropped 4 bases and J dropped 7 bases, with 17 bases sitting between them. The CDR3 has 15 amino acids. Germline CDR1 reads SGHVS; CDR2 reads FNYEAQ. For the CDR3, the DNA is TGTGCCAGCAGCTACCCCTATGCGGGCCGGAATGAGCAGTTCTTC. Protein sequence: CASSYPYAGRNEQFF.

The gene calls are TRBV3-1 (or the pseudogene TRBV3-2) and TRBJ1-4, with a weak D call TRBD1 (6 bases). The CDR3 is 14 residues long. Trimming cost V 3 bases and J 13 bases, with 18 bases left between them. Looked up from germline, CDR1 is LGHDT and CDR2 is YNNKEL (reference sequence). The CDR3 DNA is TGTGCCAGCAGCCAGAGCGCCCGAGGGGGTGCACTGTTTTTT. The encoded protein is CASSQSARGGALFF.